The 2 T cell receptor beta chains in this list originate from one sample, sequenced in a study of T cell responses to AZD1222 COVID-19 vaccine. The table came from immunoSEQ multiplex PCR; TCRdb's copy has only in-frame clones and leaves some out. The table lists more than 100,000 clones, more than 85% of them singletons. Sequenced material: peripheral blood, taken 28 days after the second AZD1222 dose. These receptors originate from an adult who received the AZD1222 COVID-19 vaccine.

This sequence joins TRBV5-1 and TRBJ2-7; 7 bases match TRBD1. Germline loops: CDR1 SGHRS, CDR2 YFSETQ. The CDR3 contains 14 residues. Trimming removed 4 bases from V and 5 bases from J; junction bases left unmatched: 9. The CDR3, as DNA: TGCGCCAGCAGCCCGACGACAGGGAACCACGAGCAGTACTTC. Protein: CASSPTTGNHEQYF.

The gene calls are TRBV11-2 and TRBJ2-1; 9 nucleotides agree with TRBD1. CDR3 size: 14 residues. Germline V gene lookup returns CDR1 SGHAT and CDR2 FQNNGV. The J segment lost 9 bases and the V segment lost 5 bases, leaving 8 bases of the junction unmatched. The CDR3 sequence is CASSPPGTGIEQFF. In DNA, the CDR3 is TGTGCCAGCAGCCCACCCGGGACAGGGATTGAGCAGTTCTTC.